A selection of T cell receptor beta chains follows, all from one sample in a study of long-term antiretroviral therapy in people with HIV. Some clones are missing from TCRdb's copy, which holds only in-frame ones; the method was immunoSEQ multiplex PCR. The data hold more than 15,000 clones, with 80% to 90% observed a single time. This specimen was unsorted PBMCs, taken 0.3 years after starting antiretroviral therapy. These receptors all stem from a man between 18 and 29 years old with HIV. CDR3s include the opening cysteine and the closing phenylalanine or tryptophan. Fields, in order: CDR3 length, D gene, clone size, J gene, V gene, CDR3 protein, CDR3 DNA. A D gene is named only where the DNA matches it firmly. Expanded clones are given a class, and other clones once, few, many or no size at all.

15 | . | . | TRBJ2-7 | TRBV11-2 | CASSSAARATYEQYF | TGTGCCAGCAGCTCGGCGGCCCGGGCAACCTACGAGCAGTACTTC
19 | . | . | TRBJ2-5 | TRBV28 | CASRLKGDFDPWMGETQYF | TGTGCCAGCAGATTGAAGGGGGACTTCGACCCCTGGATGGGAGAGACCCAGTACTTC
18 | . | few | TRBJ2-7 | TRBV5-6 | CASSLGVYYSTSSYEQYF | TGTGCCAGCAGCTTGGGAGTTTATTACAGCACCAGCTCCTACGAGCAGTACTTC
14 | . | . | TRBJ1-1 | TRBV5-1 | CASSDGGLNTEAFF | TGCGCCAGCAGCGACGGGGGATTGAACACTGAAGCTTTCTTT
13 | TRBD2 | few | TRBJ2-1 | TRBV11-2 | CASSDGTMFEQFF | TGTGCCAGCAGCGATGGGACTATGTTTGAGCAGTTCTTC
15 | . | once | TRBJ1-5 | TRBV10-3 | CAISDSFEGNQPQHF | TGTGCCATCAGTGATTCCTTCGAGGGAAATCAGCCCCAGCATTTT
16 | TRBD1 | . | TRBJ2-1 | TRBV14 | CASSQLRGSSYNEQFF | TGTGCCAGCAGCCAGCTCAGGGGGAGCTCCTACAATGAGCAGTTCTTC
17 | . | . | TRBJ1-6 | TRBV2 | CASSEAWEGRKNSPLHF | TGTGCCAGCAGTGAAGCCTGGGAGGGACGTAAAAATTCACCCCTCCACTTT
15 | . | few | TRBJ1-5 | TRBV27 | CASSPGRTDNQPQHF | TGTGCCAGCAGTCCCGGTCGTACCGATAATCAGCCCCAGCATTTT
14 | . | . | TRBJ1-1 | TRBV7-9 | CASTLLGGNTEAFF | TGTGCCAGCACCCTCCTAGGCGGGAACACTGAAGCTTTCTTT
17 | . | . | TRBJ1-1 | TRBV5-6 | CASSLAGAGDLNTEAFF | TGTGCCAGCAGCTTGGCGGGGGCAGGGGACTTGAACACTGAAGCTTTCTTT
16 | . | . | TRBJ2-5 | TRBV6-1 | CASSEREGAGPETQYF | TGTGCCAGCAGTGAAAGGGAGGGGGCGGGTCCAGAGACCCAGTACTTC
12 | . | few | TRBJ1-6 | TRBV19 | CASSLWNSPLHF | TGTGCCAGTAGTTTATGGAACTCACCCCTCCACTTT
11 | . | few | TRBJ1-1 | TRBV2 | CASSWVSEAFF | TGTGCCAGCAGTTGGGTTTCTGAAGCTTTCTTT
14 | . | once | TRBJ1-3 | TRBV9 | CASSVEFSGNTIYF | TGTGCCAGCAGCGTAGAATTCTCTGGAAACACCATATATTTT
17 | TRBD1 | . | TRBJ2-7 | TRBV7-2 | CASSSLRVTGASYEQYF | TGTGCCAGCAGCTCCCTCAGGGTCACAGGGGCGTCCTACGAGCAGTACTTC
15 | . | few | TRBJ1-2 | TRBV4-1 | CASSRAVGAPGGYTF | TGCGCCAGCAGCCGAGCCGTGGGGGCTCCTGGGGGCTACACCTTC